This T cell receptor (beta chain) was obtained from a study of blood T cell repertoires in COVID-19. Profiled with immunoSEQ multiplex PCR; TCRdb holds only in-frame clones, not every one. The sample has about 110,000 clones, around 89% seen once; the top ten hold less than 40%. The table lists this clone with a count of one. The germline V gene encodes CDR1 MDHEN and CDR2 SYDVKM. The V and J ends lost 3 bases and 3 bases, in that order; junction bases with no gene match: 3. This CDR3 is 14 amino acids long. This TCR was recovered from a woman of 80 years or more with acute or convalescent COVID-19. The sample comprised peripheral blood. The chain joins TRBV28 to TRBJ2-5, with 8 nucleotides matching TRBD2. The CDR3 region has the DNA TGTGCCAGCAGTTTTGTCGGGGGGGAAGAGACCCAGTACTTC. Translating gives CASSFVGGEETQYF.